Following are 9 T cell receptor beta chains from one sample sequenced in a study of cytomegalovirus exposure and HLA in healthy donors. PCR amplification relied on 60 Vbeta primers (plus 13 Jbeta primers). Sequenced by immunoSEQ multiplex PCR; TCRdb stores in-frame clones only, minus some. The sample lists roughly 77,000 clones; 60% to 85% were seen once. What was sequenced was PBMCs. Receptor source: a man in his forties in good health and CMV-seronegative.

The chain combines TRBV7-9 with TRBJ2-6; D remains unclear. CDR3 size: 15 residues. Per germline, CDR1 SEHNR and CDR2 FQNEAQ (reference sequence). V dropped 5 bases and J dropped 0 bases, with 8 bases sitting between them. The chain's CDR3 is CASSDTYSGANVLTF. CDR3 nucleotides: TGTGCCAGCAGCGACACCTACTCTGGGGCCAACGTCCTGACTTTC.

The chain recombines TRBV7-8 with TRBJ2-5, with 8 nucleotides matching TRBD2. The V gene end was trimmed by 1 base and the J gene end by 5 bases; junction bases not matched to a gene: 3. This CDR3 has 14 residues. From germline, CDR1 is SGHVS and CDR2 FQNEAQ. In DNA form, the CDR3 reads TGTGCCAGCAGCTTAGGACTAGCGAGGGAGACCCAGTACTTC. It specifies CASSLGLARETQYF.

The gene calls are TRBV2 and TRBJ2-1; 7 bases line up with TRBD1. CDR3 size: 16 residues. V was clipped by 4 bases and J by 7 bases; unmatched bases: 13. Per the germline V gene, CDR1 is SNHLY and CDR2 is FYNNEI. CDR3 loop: CASSAPVDRVMNEQFF. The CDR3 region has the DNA TGTGCCAGCAGTGCCCCGGTTGACAGGGTAATGAATGAGCAGTTCTTC.

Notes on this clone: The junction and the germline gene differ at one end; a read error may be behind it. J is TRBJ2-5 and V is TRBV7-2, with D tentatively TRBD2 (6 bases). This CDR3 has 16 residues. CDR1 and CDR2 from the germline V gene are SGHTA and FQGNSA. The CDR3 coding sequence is TGTGCCAGCAGCTCCAACCCTCTAGCGACTCAAGATACCCAGTACTTC. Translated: CASSSNPLATQDTQYF.

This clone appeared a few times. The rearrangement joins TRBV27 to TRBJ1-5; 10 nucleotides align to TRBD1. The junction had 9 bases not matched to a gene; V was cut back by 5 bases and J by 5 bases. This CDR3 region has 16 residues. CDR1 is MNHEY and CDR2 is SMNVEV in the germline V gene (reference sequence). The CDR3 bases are TGTGCCAGCAGTCCAAGGACCGGGACAGGGGATCAGCCCCAGCATTTT. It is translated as CASSPRTGTGDQPQHF.

The DNA of the CDR3 is TGTGCCTGGAGTGGCTTAGGACAGGGGACCCCCTACGAGCAGTACTTC. Its protein is CAWSGLGQGTPYEQYF. The chain uses TRBV30 and TRBJ2-7; 9 bases are a match to TRBD1. The CDR3 is 16 amino acids. With V trimmed by 1 base and J by 2 bases, 9 bases remained unmatched. Germline-derived CDR1 and CDR2 are GTSNPN and SVGIG (reference sequence). Combining the CDR3 with reference TRBV30 and TRBJ2-7 gives the whole variable domain SQTIHQWPATLVQPVGSPLSLECTVEGTSNPNLYWYRQAAGRGLQLLFYSVGIGQISSEVPQNLSASRPQDRQFILSSKKLLLSDSGFYLCAWSGLGQGTPYEQYFGPGTRLTVT.

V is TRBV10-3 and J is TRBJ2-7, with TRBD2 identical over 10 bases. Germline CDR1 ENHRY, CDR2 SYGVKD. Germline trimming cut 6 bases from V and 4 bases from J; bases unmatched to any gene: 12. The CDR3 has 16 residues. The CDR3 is CAISISGRAPRYEQYF. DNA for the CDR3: TGTGCCATCAGCATAAGCGGGAGGGCCCCCCGATACGAGCAGTACTTC.

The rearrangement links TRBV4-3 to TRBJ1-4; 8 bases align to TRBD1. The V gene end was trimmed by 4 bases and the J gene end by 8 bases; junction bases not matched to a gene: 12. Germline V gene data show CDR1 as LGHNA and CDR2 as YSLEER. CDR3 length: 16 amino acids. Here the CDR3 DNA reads TGCGCCAGCAGCCCGACCCTACAGGGGGTTCGGGAAAAACTGTTTTTT. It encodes CASSPTLQGVREKLFF.

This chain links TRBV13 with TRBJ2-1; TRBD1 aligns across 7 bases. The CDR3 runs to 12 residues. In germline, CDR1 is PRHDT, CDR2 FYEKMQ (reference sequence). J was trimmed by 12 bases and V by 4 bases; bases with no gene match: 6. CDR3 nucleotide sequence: TGTGCCAGCAGCTCAGACAGGGCGGTGCAGTTCTTC. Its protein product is CASSSDRAVQFF.